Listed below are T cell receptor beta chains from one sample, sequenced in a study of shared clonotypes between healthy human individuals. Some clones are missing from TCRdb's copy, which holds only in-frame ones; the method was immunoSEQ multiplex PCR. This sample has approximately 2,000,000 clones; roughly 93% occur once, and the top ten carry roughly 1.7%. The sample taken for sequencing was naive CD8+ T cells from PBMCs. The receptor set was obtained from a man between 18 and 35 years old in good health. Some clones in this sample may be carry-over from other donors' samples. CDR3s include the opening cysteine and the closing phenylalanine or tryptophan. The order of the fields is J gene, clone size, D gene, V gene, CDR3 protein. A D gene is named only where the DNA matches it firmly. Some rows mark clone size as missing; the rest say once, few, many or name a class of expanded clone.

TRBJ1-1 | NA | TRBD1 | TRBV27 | CASIRDRGMNTEAFF
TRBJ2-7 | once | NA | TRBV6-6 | CASSSDGIYEQYF
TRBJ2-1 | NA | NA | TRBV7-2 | CASSLDGGPYNEQFF
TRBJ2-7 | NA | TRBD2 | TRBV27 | CASSTMTIAGFYEQYF
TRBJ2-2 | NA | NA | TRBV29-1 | CSVGRPGQNTGELFF
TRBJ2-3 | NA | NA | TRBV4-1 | CASSQEVYRDWDTQYF
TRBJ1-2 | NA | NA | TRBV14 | CASSPTDSYGYTF
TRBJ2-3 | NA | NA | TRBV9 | CASSSLTDTQYF
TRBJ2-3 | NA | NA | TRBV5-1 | CASSLISGTDTQYF
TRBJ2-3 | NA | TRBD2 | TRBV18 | CASSLELAGGPGYTQYF
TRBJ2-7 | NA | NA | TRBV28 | CASSFPPRESAYEQYF
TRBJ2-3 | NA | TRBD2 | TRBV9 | CASSAGTSPSTDTQYF
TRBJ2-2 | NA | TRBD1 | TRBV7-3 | CASSSLTGEVGELFF
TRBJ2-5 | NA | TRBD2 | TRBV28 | CASSFRAGEGGETQYF
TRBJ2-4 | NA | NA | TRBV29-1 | CSAGIAKNIQYF
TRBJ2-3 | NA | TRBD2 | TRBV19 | CASSTPGLAVPGDTQYF
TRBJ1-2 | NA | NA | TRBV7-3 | CASSLRRGTPGADYGYTF
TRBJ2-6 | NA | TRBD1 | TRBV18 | CASSPGTGSGANVLTF
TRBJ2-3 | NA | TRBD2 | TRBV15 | CATREPGAGGPPDTQYF
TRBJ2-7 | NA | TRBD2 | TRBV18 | CASSPSGRTGRTYEQYF
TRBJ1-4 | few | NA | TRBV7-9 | CASSLAGGDEKLFF
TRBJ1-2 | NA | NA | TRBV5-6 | CASSLGGRNYGYTF
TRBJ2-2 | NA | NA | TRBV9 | CASSVAARGRTGELFF
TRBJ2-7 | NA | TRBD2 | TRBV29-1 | CSYRGDTYEQYF
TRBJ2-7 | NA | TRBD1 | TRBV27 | CASSPTRDRGYEQYF
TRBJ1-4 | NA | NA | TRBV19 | CASSMEGHLGEKLFF
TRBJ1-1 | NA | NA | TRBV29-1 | CSVQGNTEAFF
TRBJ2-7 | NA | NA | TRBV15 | CATSRAVAHEQYF
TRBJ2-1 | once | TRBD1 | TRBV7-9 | CASSLALGTGSSYNEQFF